This T cell receptor beta chain was documented in a study of blood T cell repertoires in COVID-19. At the level of the study: The cDNA or gDNA used as material had been derived from T cells, B-cell-depleted T cells, or PBMCs.

Exposed enrollees encountered a COVID-19 case at some point within 2 weeks before study entry. Per the original data handling: Amplification of reference gene primers provided the estimated nucleated cell counts. The protocol was immunoSEQ multiplex PCR, while the TCRdb copy is restricted to in-frame clones and leaves out a portion. Clone size and V and J calls were adopted from that table, with D and trimming inferred from the DNA. The sample comprises fewer than 250,000 clones, 80% to 90% of which are singletons, and under 4.5% rests with the top ten. Specimen: PBMCs or T cells enriched from blood (not recorded which). The sequence came from a woman in her thirties who had been exposed to COVID-19.

The CDR3 spells CASSVDFFGKDTGELFF. In nucleotides, the CDR3 is TGTGCCAGCAGCGTAGACTTCTTCGGGAAGGACACCGGGGAGCTGTTTTTT. The chain joins TRBV9 to TRBJ2-2; D possibly corresponds to TRBD2 (5 bases). Germline loops: CDR1 SGDLS, CDR2 YYNGEE. The CDR3 is 17 residues long. Trimming pared 0 bases from V and 3 bases from J, leaving 15 bases between. Filled out from reference TRBV9 and TRBJ2-2, the complete variable domain reads DSGVTQTPKHLITATGQRVTLRCSPRSGDLSVYWYQQSLDQGLQFLIQYYNGEERAKGNILERFSAQQFPDLHSELNLSSLELGDSALYFCASSVDFFGKDTGELFFGEGSRLTVL.